Only a few counts were recorded for the clone carrying this TCR beta chain. Antigen: not known. Running of the assay took place at deep level. In the original analysis: Owing to the provision of junction-only sequences devoid of quality scores by immunoSEQ, filtering differed. TCRdb keeps only in-frame clones here, not all; method: immunoSEQ multiplex PCR. V and J calls and clone size follow that table, whereas D and trimming were derived from the DNA. The sample records about 470,000 clones, more than 75% being singletons. This record comes from a study of shared clonotypes between healthy human individuals. Study-level information: A couple of women and three men aged 18 to 49 made up the donors. Study-level findings and limits: Sampling included only blood; tissue repertoires likely differ.

The sequencing input was PBMCs. This receptor was obtained from a woman aged 40 to 50 in good health. Some clones in this sample may be carry-over from other donors' samples.

CDR3 amino acids: CASSETSGYNEQFF. DNA for the CDR3: TGCGCCAGCAGTGAGACTAGCGGCTACAATGAGCAGTTCTTC. The chain is built from TRBV10-1 and TRBJ2-1; 8 nucleotides align to TRBD2. CDR1 is WNHNN, CDR2 SYGVQD, per germline (reference sequence). This CDR3 is built from 14 residues. V was clipped by 2 bases and J by 3 bases; unmatched bases: 0.